The rows below give T cell receptor beta chains drawn from one sample of a study of blood T cell repertoires in COVID-19. Profiled with immunoSEQ multiplex PCR; TCRdb holds only in-frame clones, not every one. The sample lists 350,000 to 500,000 clones, around nine tenths occurring once. The sample was peripheral blood. The receptors derive from a man younger than 30 with COVID-19, enrolled during active disease. CDR3s include the opening cysteine and the closing phenylalanine or tryptophan. The D gene is left open where the match is weak. Clone size, where shown, is once, few, many, or a class for clones that have expanded.

v_gene,d_gene,j_gene,abundance,CDR3nt,CDR3aa
TRBV27,NA,TRBJ2-1,NA,TGTGCCAGCAGCGCTAGTATGGCATACAATGAGCAGTTCTTC,CASSASMAYNEQFF
TRBV7-8,TRBD2,TRBJ2-3,NA,TGTGCCAGCAGCCGAGGACTAGCGGGAGATGTAGATACGCAGTATTTT,CASSRGLAGDVDTQYF
TRBV2,TRBD2,TRBJ2-7,NA,TGTGCCCGGGGGGGGCGGGAAAGTCTCTACGAGCAGTACTTC,CARGGRESLYEQYF
TRBV11-1,TRBD1,TRBJ1-1,NA,TGTGCCAGCAGCTTCTTGGACAGGGGTGTCACTGAAGCTTTCTTT,CASSFLDRGVTEAFF
TRBV12-5,TRBD1,TRBJ1-6,NA,TGTGCTAGTGGTCTACAGGGGAGATCACCCCTCCACTTT,CASGLQGRSPLHF
TRBV5-1,TRBD2,TRBJ2-7,NA,TGCGCCAGCAGCTTGGGACTAGCGGGAGACTCCGAGCAGTACTTC,CASSLGLAGDSEQYF
TRBV6-5,NA,TRBJ1-5,NA,TGTGCCAGCCAAAGGATAGGGGTGGATAATCAGCCCCAGCATTTT,CASQRIGVDNQPQHF
TRBV13,TRBD1,TRBJ1-5,NA,TGTGCCAGCAGCTCCGGGACAGGGGTCAATCAGCCCCAGCATTTT,CASSSGTGVNQPQHF
TRBV15,TRBD1,TRBJ2-7,NA,TGTGCCACCAGTCGGACAGGGAGCTCCTACGAGCAGTACTTC,CATSRTGSSYEQYF
TRBV4-1,TRBD1,TRBJ2-2,NA,TGCGCCAGCAGCCTCTGGACAGGCCAGAAGAAGACCGGGGAGCTGTTTTTT,CASSLWTGQKKTGELFF
TRBV27,TRBD1,TRBJ2-3,NA,TGTGCCAGCAGAACGACAGGGAGCACAGATACGCAGTATTTT,CASRTTGSTDTQYF
TRBV2,TRBD1,TRBJ1-2,NA,TGTGCCAGCAGGGACAGGGCCGCGGGGGGCTACACCTTC,CASRDRAAGGYTF
TRBV6-1,TRBD2,TRBJ2-2,many,TGTGCCAGCAGTGACCTACTAGCGGGAGTGGCCGGGGAGCTGTTTTTT,CASSDLLAGVAGELFF
TRBV12-5,TRBD1,TRBJ1-1,once,TGTGCTAGTGGTTCCCTCAACAGGGGACTGAACACTGAAGCTTTCTTT,CASGSLNRGLNTEAFF
TRBV6-6,NA,TRBJ1-2,NA,TGTGCCAGCTCTCCCCCCGGCACAGGAGCTAACTATGGCTACACCTTC,CASSPPGTGANYGYTF
TRBV2,TRBD1,TRBJ2-2,NA,TGTGCCAGCAGACACCGGGACAGCTTGAACACCGGGGAGCTGTTTTTT,CASRHRDSLNTGELFF
TRBV9,TRBD2,TRBJ2-5,NA,TGTGCCAGCAGCGTATGGTATGCGACTAGCGGGGCTCAAGAGACCCAGTACTTC,CASSVWYATSGAQETQYF
TRBV2,TRBD1,TRBJ1-2,NA,TGTGCCAGCAGTGAAGAGGGACAGGGTGGCTATGGCTACACCTTC,CASSEEGQGGYGYTF
TRBV12-3/TRBV12-4,NA,TRBJ2-1,NA,TGTGCCAGCACCGAAAGCGGATACAATGAGCAGTTCTTC,CASTESGYNEQFF
TRBV13,NA,TRBJ1-3,NA,TGTGCCAGCAGCAGTGGTAGCTCGGGTCACTCTGGAAACACCATATATTTT,CASSSGSSGHSGNTIYF
TRBV10-3,TRBD2,TRBJ2-2,NA,TGTGCCATCAACCAACCTTCCGGGACTAGCGGGAGTAGGAGGGCCGGGGAGCTGTTTTTT,CAINQPSGTSGSRRAGELFF
TRBV19,NA,TRBJ1-1,NA,TGTGCCAGTAGTTATCCCCCCTCCAGGGAGGGAGACGCTGAAGCTTTCTTT,CASSYPPSREGDAEAFF
TRBV4-1,NA,TRBJ1-4,NA,TGCGCCAGCAGCCAAGATCTTATCGGCAGGACAACTAATGAAAAACTGTTTTTT,CASSQDLIGRTTNEKLFF
TRBV19,NA,TRBJ1-5,NA,TGTGCCAGTAGAAGAATGAGGAGCAATCAGCCCCAGCATTTT,CASRRMRSNQPQHF
TRBV6-6,NA,TRBJ2-7,NA,TGTGCCAGCAGCTCACTGATTTACGAGCAGTACTTC,CASSSLIYEQYF
TRBV10-1,TRBD2,TRBJ2-1,NA,TGCGCCAGCAGTTTGAGCGGGGGGCAGAATGAGCAGTTCTTC,CASSLSGGQNEQFF
TRBV30,NA,TRBJ2-3,NA,TGTGCCTGGCGTGCCGCGGGTCAGAGGGATACGCAGTATTTT,CAWRAAGQRDTQYF
TRBV9,TRBD2,TRBJ2-3,NA,TGTGCCAGCAGCGTTGGACTACTAGCGGGAGTCGCAGATACGCAGTATTTT,CASSVGLLAGVADTQYF
TRBV12-3/TRBV12-4,NA,TRBJ1-1,NA,TGTGCCAGCAGTTTTGACAGAGGTGAAGCTTTCTTT,CASSFDRGEAFF
TRBV2,TRBD1,TRBJ1-1,NA,TGTGCCAGCAGTCATGGGCAGGGGGCATCGGAAGCTTTCTTT,CASSHGQGASEAFF
TRBV30,TRBD1,TRBJ2-7,NA,TGTGCCTGGAGCCAAACAGGGGACAACTCCTACGAGCAGTACTTC,CAWSQTGDNSYEQYF
TRBV6-4,NA,TRBJ2-5,once,TGTGCCAGCGGGAGCCAGGCCCAGTACTTC,CASGSQAQYF
TRBV19,TRBD2,TRBJ2-7,NA,TGTGCCAGTAGTATGGGAACTAGCGGCTACGAGCAGTACTTC,CASSMGTSGYEQYF
TRBV10-2,TRBD1,TRBJ2-6,NA,TGCGCCAGCAAGAGGGGGCTCGCCCCTGGGGCCAACGTCCTGACTTTC,CASKRGLAPGANVLTF
TRBV14,TRBD1,TRBJ2-5,once,TGTGCCAGCAGCCAAGTTAAGGGGGCAGAGACCCAGTACTTC,CASSQVKGAETQYF
TRBV7-6,TRBD2,TRBJ2-7,few,TGTGCCAGCAGCTTAGGGCTAGCGGGCTACGAGCAGTACTTC,CASSLGLAGYEQYF
TRBV2,NA,TRBJ2-5,NA,TGTGCCAGCAGTGAGCGGGGTATGGAGACCCAGTACTTC,CASSERGMETQYF
TRBV5-1,NA,TRBJ1-6,NA,TGCGCCAGCAGCTTCGCGGAACCTCGTGGTTCACCCCTCCACTTT,CASSFAEPRGSPLHF
TRBV5-4,TRBD1,TRBJ2-6,NA,TGTGCCAGCAGAACTGGGGACAGGGGCAGAGGCGGGGCCAACGTCCTGACTTTC,CASRTGDRGRGGANVLTF
TRBV21-1,NA,TRBJ2-2,NA,TGTGCCAGCAGCAAAGGGACTAGCGGGGGGGCTAACACCGGGGAGCTGTTTTTT,CASSKGTSGGANTGELFF
TRBV10-3,TRBD1,TRBJ1-5,once,TGTGCCATCAGTGAGTCATGGGACAGGGGAATCGATCAGCCCCAGCATTTT,CAISESWDRGIDQPQHF
TRBV5-1,TRBD2,TRBJ2-1,NA,TGCGCCAGCAGCTTGGGTTATGCTAGCGGGAGCTCCTACAATGAGCAGTTCTTC,CASSLGYASGSSYNEQFF
TRBV27,TRBD2,TRBJ2-1,NA,TGTGCCAGCAGTTTGACCTCTAGCGGGAGGCACAATGAGCAGTTCTTC,CASSLTSSGRHNEQFF
TRBV12-3/TRBV12-4,NA,TRBJ1-5,NA,TGTGCCAGCAGTTTGTCTGGCAATCAGCCCCAGCATTTT,CASSLSGNQPQHF
TRBV15,NA,TRBJ1-3,NA,TGTGCCACCAGCCTCCCGACTGCTGGAAACACCATATATTTT,CATSLPTAGNTIYF
TRBV21-1,NA,TRBJ2-3,NA,TGTGCCAGGGTGGAAGCGTTCAACAGGGGAAGCACAGATACGCAGTATTTT,CARVEAFNRGSTDTQYF
TRBV28,TRBD1,TRBJ1-4,NA,TGTGCCAGCAGTTCACCGGGACAGGCAAATGAAAAACTGTTTTTT,CASSSPGQANEKLFF
TRBV12-5,NA,TRBJ2-2,NA,TGTGCTAGTGGCACAGGGAACACCGGGGAGCTGTTTTTT,CASGTGNTGELFF